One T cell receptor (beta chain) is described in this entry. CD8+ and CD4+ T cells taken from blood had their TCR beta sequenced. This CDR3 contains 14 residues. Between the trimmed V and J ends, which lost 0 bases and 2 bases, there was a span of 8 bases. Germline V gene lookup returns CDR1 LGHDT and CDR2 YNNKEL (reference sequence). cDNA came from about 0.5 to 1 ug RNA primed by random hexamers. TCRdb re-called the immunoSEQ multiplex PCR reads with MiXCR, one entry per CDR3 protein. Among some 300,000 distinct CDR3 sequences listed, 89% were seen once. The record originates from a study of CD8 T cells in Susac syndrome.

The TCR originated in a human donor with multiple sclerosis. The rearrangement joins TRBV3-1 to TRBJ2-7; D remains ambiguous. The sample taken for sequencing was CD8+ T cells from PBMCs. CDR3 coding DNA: TGTGCCAGCAGCCAAGACACCTTTCCCTACGAGCAGTACTTC. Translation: CASSQDTFPYEQYF.